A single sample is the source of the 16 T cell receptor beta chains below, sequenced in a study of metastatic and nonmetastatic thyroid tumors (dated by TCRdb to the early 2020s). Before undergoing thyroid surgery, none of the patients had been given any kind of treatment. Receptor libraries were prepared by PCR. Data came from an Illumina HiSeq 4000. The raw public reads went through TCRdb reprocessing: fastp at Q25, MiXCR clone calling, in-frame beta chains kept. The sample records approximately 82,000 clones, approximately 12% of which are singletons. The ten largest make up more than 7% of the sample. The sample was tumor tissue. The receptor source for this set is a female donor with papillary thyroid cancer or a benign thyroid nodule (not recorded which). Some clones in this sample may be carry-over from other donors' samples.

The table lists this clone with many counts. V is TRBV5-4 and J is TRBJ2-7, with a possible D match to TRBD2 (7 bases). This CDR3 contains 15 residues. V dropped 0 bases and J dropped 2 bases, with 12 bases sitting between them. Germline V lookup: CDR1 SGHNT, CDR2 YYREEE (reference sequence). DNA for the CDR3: TGTGCCAGCAGCTTGGGGGGAGGGGACACCTACGAGCAGTACTTC. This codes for CASSLGGGDTYEQYF.

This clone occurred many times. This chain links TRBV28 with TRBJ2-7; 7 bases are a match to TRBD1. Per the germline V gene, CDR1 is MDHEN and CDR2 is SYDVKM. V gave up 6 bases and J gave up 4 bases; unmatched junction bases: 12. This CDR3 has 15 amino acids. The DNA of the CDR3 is TGTGCCAGCAGCGTTACCGGGACAGAAGCTTACGAGCAGTACTTC. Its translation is CASSVTGTEAYEQYF.

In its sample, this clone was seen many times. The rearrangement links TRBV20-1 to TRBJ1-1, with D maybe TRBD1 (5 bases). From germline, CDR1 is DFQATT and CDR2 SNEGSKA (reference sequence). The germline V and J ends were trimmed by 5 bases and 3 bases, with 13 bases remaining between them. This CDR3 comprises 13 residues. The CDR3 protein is CSASDREYTEAFF. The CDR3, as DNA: TGCAGTGCTTCCGACAGAGAGTACACTGAAGCTTTCTTT.

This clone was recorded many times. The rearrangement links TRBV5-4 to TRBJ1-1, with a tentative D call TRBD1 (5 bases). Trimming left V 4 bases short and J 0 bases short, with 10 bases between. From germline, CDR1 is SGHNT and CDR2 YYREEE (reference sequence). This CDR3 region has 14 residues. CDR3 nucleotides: TGTGCCAGCAGCAATTGGGGGGTGAACACTGAAGCTTTCTTT. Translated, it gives CASSNWGVNTEAFF. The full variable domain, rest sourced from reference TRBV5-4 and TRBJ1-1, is ETGVTQSPTHLIKTRGQQVTLRCSSQSGHNTVSWYQQALGQGPQFIFQYYREEENGRGNFPPRFSGLQFPNYSSELNVNALELDDSALYLCASSNWGVNTEAFFGQGTRLTVV.

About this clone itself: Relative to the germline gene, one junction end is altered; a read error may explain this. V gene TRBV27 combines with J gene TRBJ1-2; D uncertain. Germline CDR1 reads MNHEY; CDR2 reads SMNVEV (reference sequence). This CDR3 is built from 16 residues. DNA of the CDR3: TGTGCCAGCGACTGGCCCCTTCGGCCCCTTAACTATGTCTACACCTTC. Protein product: CASDWPLRPLNYVYTF.

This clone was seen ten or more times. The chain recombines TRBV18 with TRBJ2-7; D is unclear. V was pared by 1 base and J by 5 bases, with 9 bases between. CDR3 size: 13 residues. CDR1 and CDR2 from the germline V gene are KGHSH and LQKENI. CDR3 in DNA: TGTGCCAGCTCACCACAAGCAGGCAACGAGCAGTACTTC. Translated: CASSPQAGNEQYF. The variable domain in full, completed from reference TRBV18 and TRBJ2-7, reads NAGVMQNPRHLVRRRGQEARLRCSPMKGHSHVYWYRQLPEEGLKFMVYLQKENIIDESGMPKERFSAEFPKEGPSILRIQQVVRGDSAAYFCASSPQAGNEQYFGPGTRLTVT.

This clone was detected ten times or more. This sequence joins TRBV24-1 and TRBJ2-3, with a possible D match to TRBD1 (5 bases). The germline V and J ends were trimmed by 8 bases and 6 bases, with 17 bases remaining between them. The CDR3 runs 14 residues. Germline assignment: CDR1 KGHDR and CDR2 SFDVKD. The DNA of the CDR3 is TGTGCCACCACTGGCTTGGCAGGGCCGGATACGCAGTATTTT. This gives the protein CATTGLAGPDTQYF.

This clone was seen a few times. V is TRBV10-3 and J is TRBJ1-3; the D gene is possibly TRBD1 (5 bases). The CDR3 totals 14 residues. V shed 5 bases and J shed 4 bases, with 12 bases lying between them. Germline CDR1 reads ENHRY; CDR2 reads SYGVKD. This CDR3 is CAISPIQVGNTIYF. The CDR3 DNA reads TGTGCCATCAGTCCTATACAGGTCGGAAACACCATATATTTT.

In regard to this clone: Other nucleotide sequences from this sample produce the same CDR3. CDR3 residues: CASRLTGTPNTDTQYF. The CDR3 coding sequence is TGTGCCAGCAGATTAACAGGGACTCCGAACACAGATACGCAGTATTTT. The chain combines TRBV27 with TRBJ2-3, with D possibly being TRBD1 or TRBD2 (6 bases each). The CDR3 runs to 16 residues. Per the germline V gene, CDR1 is MNHEY and CDR2 is SMNVEV (reference sequence). V lost 6 bases and J 2 bases, leaving 18 bases between the germline ends.

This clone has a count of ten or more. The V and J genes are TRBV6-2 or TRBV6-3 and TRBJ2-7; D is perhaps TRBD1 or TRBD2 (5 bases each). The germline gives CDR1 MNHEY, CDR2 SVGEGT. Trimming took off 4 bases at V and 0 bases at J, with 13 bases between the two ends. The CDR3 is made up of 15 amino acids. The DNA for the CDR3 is TGTGCCAGCAGTTGGGGGACGGAGAGCTCCTACGAGCAGTACTTC. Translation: CASSWGTESSYEQYF.

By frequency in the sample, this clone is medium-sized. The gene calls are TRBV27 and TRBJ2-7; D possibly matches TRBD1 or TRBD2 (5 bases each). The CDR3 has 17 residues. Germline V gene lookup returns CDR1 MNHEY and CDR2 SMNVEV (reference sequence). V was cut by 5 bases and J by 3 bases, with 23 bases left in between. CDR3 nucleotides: TGTGCCAGCAGTCCCCGGGACCGTCCCAATGTGGGCTACGAGCAGTACTTC. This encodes CASSPRDRPNVGYEQYF.

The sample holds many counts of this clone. Here the CDR3 reads CAIRDSLNTEAFF. The CDR3 DNA is TGTGCCATCAGAGACAGCTTGAACACTGAAGCTTTCTTT. The chain joins TRBV10-3 to TRBJ1-1; D may be TRBD1 (5 bases). The CDR3 totals 13 residues. Trimming removed 6 bases from V and 0 bases from J, with 8 bases in between. Germline assignment: CDR1 ENHRY and CDR2 SYGVKD.

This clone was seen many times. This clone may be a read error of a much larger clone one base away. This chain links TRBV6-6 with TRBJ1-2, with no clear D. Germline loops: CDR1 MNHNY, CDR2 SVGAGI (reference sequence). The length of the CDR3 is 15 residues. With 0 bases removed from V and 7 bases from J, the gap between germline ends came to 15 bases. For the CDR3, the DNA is TGTGCCAGCAGTTACTCTTTGCAGGCAACCTGTGGCTACACCTTC. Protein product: CASSYSLQATCGYTF.

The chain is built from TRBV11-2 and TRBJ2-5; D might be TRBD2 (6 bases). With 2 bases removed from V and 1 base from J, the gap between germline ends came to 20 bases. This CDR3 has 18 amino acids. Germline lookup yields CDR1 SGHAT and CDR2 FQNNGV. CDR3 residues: CASSLRGNTLPVQETQYF. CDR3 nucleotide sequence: TGTGCCAGCAGCTTACGGGGGAACACGCTCCCAGTCCAAGAGACCCAGTACTTC.

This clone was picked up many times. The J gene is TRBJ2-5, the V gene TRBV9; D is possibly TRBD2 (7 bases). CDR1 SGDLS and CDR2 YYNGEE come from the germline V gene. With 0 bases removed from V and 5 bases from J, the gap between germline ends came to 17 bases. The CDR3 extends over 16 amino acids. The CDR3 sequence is CASSVEGGGTSETQYF. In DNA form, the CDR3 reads TGTGCCAGCAGCGTAGAGGGAGGGGGGACCTCGGAGACCCAGTACTTC. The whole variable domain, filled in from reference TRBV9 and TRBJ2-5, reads DSGVTQTPKHLITATGQRVTLRCSPRSGDLSVYWYQQSLDQGLQFLIQYYNGEERAKGNILERFSAQQFPDLHSELNLSSLELGDSALYFCASSVEGGGTSETQYFGPGTRLLVL.

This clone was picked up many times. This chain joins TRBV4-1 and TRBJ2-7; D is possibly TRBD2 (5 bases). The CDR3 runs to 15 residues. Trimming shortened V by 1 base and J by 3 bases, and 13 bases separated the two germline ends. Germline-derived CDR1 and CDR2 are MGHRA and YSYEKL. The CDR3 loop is CASSQVVTGNYEQYF. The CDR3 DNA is TGCGCCAGCAGCCAAGTTGTTACCGGGAACTACGAGCAGTACTTC.